Listed here are 14 T cell receptor beta chains from one sample, sequenced in a study of CD8+ T cells in alopecia areata. After isolation, RNA underwent reverse transcription to generate cDNA as the sequencing template. Profiling relied on immunoSEQ multiplex PCR, and the TCRdb table lists in-frame clones only, not all of them. The sample contains more than 2,500 clones, 79% of which appear only once. Treatment noted: oral pan-JAK inhibitor, 5-10 mg twice daily. In alopecia areata patients, both lesional scalp punch biopsies and peripheral blood were collected. This specimen was skin, taken at week 24, from a patient treated with tofacitinib. The receptors originated from a human donor with alopecia areata.

This clone was recorded a few times. This chain connects TRBV5-1 to TRBJ2-1; D is unclear. CDR3 length equals 15 residues. Germline values: CDR1 SGHRS, CDR2 YFSETQ. Trimming removed 0 bases at V and 10 bases at J, with 17 bases between. CDR3 coding DNA: TGCGCCAGCAGCTTGGAAACAGCTCCTAATAAGGAGCAGTTCTTC. It translates to CASSLETAPNKEQFF.

The chain recombines TRBV19 with TRBJ1-1; TRBD1 aligns across 9 bases. This CDR3 is 13 amino acids long. V shed 3 bases, J shed 8 bases, and the junction held 4 bases outside the gene matches. Germline V gives CDR1 LNHDA, CDR2 SQIVND (reference sequence). For the CDR3, the DNA is TGTGCCAGTAGTATCGGGACAGGGAGGGAAGCTTTCTTT. Residues: CASSIGTGREAFF. Looking up the rest from reference TRBV19 and TRBJ1-1 gives the full variable domain: DGGITQSPKYLFRKEGQNVTLSCEQNLNHDAMYWYRQDPGQGLRLIYYSQIVNDFQKGDIAEGYSVSREKKESFPLTVTSAQKNPTAFYLCASSIGTGREAFFGQGTRLTVV.

The chain is built from TRBV7-2 and TRBJ1-1; D may be TRBD1 (6 bases). Germline loops: CDR1 SGHTA, CDR2 FQGNSA. V was cut by 5 bases and J by 4 bases, with 23 bases left in between. CDR3 size: 17 residues. The CDR3 region has the DNA TGTGCCAGCAGCACAGGGATGAGGGGCGCCCGGGGCACTGAAGCTTTCTTT. It translates to CASSTGMRGARGTEAFF.

The rearrangement uses TRBV7-6 and TRBJ2-6; tentatively, D is TRBD1 or TRBD2 (5 bases each). V lost 1 base and J 0 bases, leaving 19 bases between the germline ends. CDR3 length: 20 residues. The germline V gene encodes CDR1 SGHVS and CDR2 FNYEAQ. CDR3 nucleotides: TGTGCCAGCAGCTTAGAGGCCCCGGGACCCATGGTCTCTGGGGCCAACGTCCTGACTTTC. Residues: CASSLEAPGPMVSGANVLTF.

The chain is built from TRBV6-5 and TRBJ1-1; the match to TRBD1 covers 8 bases. The CDR3 is made up of 15 amino acids. With 1 base clipped from V and 1 base from J, the junction kept 2 bases outside the gene matches. Looked up from germline, CDR1 is MNHEY and CDR2 is SVGAGI. CDR3 DNA sequence: TGTGCCAGCAGTTACTGGGACAGGTCGAACACTGAAGCTTTCTTT. It specifies CASSYWDRSNTEAFF.

The chain carries TRBV5-1 and TRBJ1-1; the match to TRBD1 covers 8 bases. This CDR3 spans 14 amino acids. Germline trimming cut 4 bases from V and 0 bases from J; bases unmatched to any gene: 2. CDR1 is SGHRS and CDR2 is YFSETQ in the germline V gene. DNA for the CDR3: TGCGCCAGCAGCGGACAGGGTTTGAACACTGAAGCTTTCTTT. It translates to CASSGQGLNTEAFF.

The V call is TRBV11-3, the J call TRBJ2-5; 8 bases are a match to TRBD2. J lost 4 bases, V lost 2 bases, and 9 bases had no gene match. This CDR3 spans 16 amino acids. Germline-derived CDR1 and CDR2 are SGHNT and YENEEA. The CDR3 loop is CASSLYSGVSGETQYF. The CDR3 nucleotides read TGTGCCAGCAGCTTATATAGCGGGGTGTCGGGAGAGACCCAGTACTTC.

This clone appeared a single time. The genes are TRBV23-1 and TRBJ1-1; D uncertain. TRBV23-1 is marked as an open reading frame, function uncertain. Trimming pared 0 bases from V and 6 bases from J, leaving 14 bases between. This CDR3 region has 15 residues. CDR3 sequence: CASSQSAVPFAEAFF. CDR3 coding DNA: TGCGCCAGCAGTCAATCGGCCGTACCGTTCGCTGAAGCTTTCTTT.

This chain's CDR3 is CASTGIGNIQYF. The CDR3 region has the DNA TGTGCCAGCACAGGGATTGGAAACATTCAGTACTTC. V and J are TRBV2 and TRBJ2-4; possible D gene TRBD1, 5 bases. The length of the CDR3 is 12 residues. The germline V and J ends were trimmed by 7 bases and 6 bases, with 10 bases remaining between them. Germline values: CDR1 SNHLY, CDR2 FYNNEI.

This clone was seen only once. This rearrangement joins TRBV19 to TRBJ1-5; D gene ambiguous. The CDR3 loop spans 13 amino acids. V lost 4 bases to trimming and J lost 6 bases, with 10 bases between them. Germline CDR1 and CDR2: LNHDA and SQIVND (reference sequence). CDR3 region: CASSKLTAQPQHF. The CDR3 DNA reads as TGTGCCAGTAGTAAGCTCACGGCTCAGCCCCAGCATTTT.

The rearrangement joins TRBV7-5 to TRBJ2-3; the tabulated D call, TRBD1, remains unverified against the DNA. TRBV7-5 constitutes a pseudogene. The CDR3 covers 17 residues. CDR3 nucleotide sequence: TGTGCCAGAAAGCTTATGTCTTTGAACAGGGGGCAGGATACGCAGTATTTT. It specifies CARKLMSLNRGQDTQYF.

The chain recombines TRBV5-5 with TRBJ1-2; D not resolved. Germline V lookup: CDR1 SGHKS, CDR2 YYEKEE (reference sequence). This CDR3 has 16 amino acids. V lost 7 bases and J 4 bases, leaving 23 bases between the germline ends. The CDR3 DNA is TGTGCCAGCTTAAAGATTATCTCGCGAAAGACCTATGGCTACACCTTC. It codes for CASLKIISRKTYGYTF.

The chain combines TRBV29-1 with TRBJ2-2, with a tentative D call TRBD1 (5 bases). This CDR3 has 13 residues. V lost 4 bases and J lost 1, with 7 bases in between. Germline CDR1 reads SQVTM; CDR2 reads ANQGSEA. This CDR3 is CSVARENTGELFF. In DNA, the CDR3 is TGCAGCGTTGCCAGGGAGAACACCGGGGAGCTGTTTTTT.

As concerns this clone: The same CDR3 is also encoded by other DNA sequences in this sample. The chain joins TRBV6-6 to TRBJ1-1; the match to TRBD1 covers 7 bases. CDR1 MNHNY and CDR2 SVGAGI come from the germline V gene (reference sequence). The trim removed 6 bases at V and 8 bases at J, leaving 9 bases unmatched. CDR3 length: 13 amino acids. CDR3 sequence (DNA): TGTGCCAGCAGGCTACAGGGGCGCACCGAAGCTTTCTTT. Protein: CASRLQGRTEAFF.